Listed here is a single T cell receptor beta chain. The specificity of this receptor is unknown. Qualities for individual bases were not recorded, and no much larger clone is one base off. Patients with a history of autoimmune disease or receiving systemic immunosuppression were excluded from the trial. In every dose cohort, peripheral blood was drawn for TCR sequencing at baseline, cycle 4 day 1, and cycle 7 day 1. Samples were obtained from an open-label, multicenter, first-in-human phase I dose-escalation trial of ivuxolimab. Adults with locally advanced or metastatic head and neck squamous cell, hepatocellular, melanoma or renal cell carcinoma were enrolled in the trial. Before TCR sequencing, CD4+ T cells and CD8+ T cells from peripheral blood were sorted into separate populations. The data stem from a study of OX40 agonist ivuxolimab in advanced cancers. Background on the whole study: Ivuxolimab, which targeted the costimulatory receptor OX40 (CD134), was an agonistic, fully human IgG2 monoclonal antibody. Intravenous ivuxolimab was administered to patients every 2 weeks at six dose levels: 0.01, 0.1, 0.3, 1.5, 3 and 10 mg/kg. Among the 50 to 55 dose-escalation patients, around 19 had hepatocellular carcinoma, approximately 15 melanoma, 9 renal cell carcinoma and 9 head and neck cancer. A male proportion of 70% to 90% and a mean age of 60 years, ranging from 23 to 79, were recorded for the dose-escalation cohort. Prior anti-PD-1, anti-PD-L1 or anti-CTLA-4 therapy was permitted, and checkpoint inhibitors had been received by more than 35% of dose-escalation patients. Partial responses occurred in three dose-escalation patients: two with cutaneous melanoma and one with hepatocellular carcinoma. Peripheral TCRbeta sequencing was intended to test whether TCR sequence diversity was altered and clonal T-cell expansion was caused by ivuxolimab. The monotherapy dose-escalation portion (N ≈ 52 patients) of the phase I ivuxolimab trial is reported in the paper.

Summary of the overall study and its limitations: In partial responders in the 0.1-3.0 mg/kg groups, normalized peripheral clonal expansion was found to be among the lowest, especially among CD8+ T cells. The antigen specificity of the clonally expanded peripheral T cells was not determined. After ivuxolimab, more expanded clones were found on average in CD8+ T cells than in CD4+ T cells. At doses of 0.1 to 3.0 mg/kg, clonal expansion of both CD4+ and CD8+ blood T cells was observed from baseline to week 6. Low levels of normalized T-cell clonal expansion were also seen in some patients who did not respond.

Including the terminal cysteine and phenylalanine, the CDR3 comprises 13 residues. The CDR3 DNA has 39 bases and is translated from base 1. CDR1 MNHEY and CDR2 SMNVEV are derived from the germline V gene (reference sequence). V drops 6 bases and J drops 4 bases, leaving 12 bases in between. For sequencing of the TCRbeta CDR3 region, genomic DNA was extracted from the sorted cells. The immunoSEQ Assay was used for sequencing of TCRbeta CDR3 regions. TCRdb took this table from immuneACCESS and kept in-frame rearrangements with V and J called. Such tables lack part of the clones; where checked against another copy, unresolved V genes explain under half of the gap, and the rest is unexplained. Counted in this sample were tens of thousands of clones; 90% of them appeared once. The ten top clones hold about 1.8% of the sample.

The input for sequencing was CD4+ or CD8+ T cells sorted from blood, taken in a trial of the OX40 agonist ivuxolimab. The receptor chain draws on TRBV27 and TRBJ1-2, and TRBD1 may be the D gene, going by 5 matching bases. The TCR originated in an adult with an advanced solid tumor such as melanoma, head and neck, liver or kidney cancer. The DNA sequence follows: TGTGCCAGCAGCTCGGGCGGGGGCTATGGCTACACCTTC. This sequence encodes CASSSGGGYGYTF.